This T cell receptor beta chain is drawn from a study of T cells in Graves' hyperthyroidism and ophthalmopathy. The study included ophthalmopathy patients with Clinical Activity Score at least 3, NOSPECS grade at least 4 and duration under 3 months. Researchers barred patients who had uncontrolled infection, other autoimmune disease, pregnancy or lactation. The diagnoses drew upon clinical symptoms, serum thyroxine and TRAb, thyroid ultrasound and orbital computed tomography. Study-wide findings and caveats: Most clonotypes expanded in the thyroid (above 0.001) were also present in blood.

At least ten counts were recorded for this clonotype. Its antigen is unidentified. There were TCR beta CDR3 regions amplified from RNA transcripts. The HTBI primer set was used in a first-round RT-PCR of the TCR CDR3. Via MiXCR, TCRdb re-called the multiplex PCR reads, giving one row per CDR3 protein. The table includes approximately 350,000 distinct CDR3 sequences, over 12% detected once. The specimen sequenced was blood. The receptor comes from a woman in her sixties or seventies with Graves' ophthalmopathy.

This CDR3 reads CAWSAGQGNEKLFF. The CDR3 bases are TGTGCCTGGAGTGCGGGACAGGGGAATGAAAAACTGTTTTTT. The chain uses TRBV30 and TRBJ1-4; 10 bases fit TRBD1. The germline gives CDR1 GTSNPN, CDR2 SVGIG (reference sequence). CDR3 size: 14 residues. The V gene end was trimmed by 1 base and the J gene end by 5 bases; junction bases not matched to a gene: 1.